Shown below are 30 T cell receptor beta chains from a single sample sequenced in a study of T-cell reconstitution after alpha-beta-depleted transplantation in children. Preparing the TCRbeta library involved the use of unique molecular identifiers. TCRdb reprocessed the PCR reads with MiXCR, giving one entry per CDR3 protein. The repertoire holds hundreds of thousands of distinct CDR3 sequences, roughly 15% seen once, with under 6% in the top ten. Sequenced here: PBMCs, mostly from graft donor cells, sampled 360 days after TCRalphabeta/CD19-depleted stem cell transplant. Receptors originate from a male patient younger than 18 who had a stem cell transplant for acute lymphoblastic leukemia, so the T cells may come from the graft donor.

This chain uses TRBV12-3 or TRBV12-4 with TRBJ2-3; no reliable D call. The CDR3 length is 16 residues. Trimming cost V 4 bases and J 1 base, with 15 bases left between them. The CDR3 region has the DNA TGTGCCAGCAGTTCACCCTCAGAAGTTCGCACAGATACGCAGTATTTT. This sequence encodes CASSSPSEVRTDTQYF.

At least ten counts were recorded for this clonotype. J is TRBJ2-7 and V is TRBV5-1; the D gene is possibly TRBD2 (5 bases). V was cut by 5 bases and J by 2 bases, with 14 bases left in between. Germline V gene sequence: CDR1 SGHRS, CDR2 YFSETQ. This CDR3 spans 14 amino acids. This CDR3 is CASRLTSGTYEQYF. The CDR3 coding sequence is TGCGCCAGCAGGCTCACAAGCGGTACCTACGAGCAGTACTTC.

This clonotype has only a few counts. The rearrangement links TRBV5-1 to TRBJ2-7, with D maybe TRBD2 (5 bases). V lost 5 bases and J 6 bases, leaving 15 bases between the germline ends. The CDR3 runs to 13 residues. The germline V gene encodes CDR1 SGHRS and CDR2 YFSETQ. CDR3 in amino acids: CASSNTGEGEQYF. DNA of the CDR3: TGCGCCAGCAGTAACACCGGGGAAGGCGAGCAGTACTTC.

There are many counts of this clonotype. The V gene is TRBV7-3, the J gene TRBJ2-2; 7 positions agree with TRBD1. CDR3 length: 15 residues. V dropped 2 bases and J dropped 15; count of bases not matched to a gene: 15. The germline V gene has CDR1 SGHTA and CDR2 FQGTGA. CDR3 nucleotides: TGTGCCAGCAGCTTATCGGGACAGCGAACGTTAGGGTTGTTTTTT. Protein: CASSLSGQRTLGLFF.

The rearrangement links TRBV7-2 to TRBJ2-7; D tentatively fits TRBD1 or TRBD2 (5 bases each). Germline CDR1 is SGHTA and CDR2 is FQGNSA. Trimming stripped 1 base from V and 5 bases from J, with 9 bases between. The CDR3 contains 13 residues. DNA of the CDR3: TGTGCCAGCAGCTTAGTGTGGGGGAACGAGCAGTACTTC. The encoded protein is CASSLVWGNEQYF.

The CDR3: CASSSSRGQGTYEQYF. The CDR3 coding sequence is TGTGCCAGCAGCTCTTCCCGGGGACAGGGCACCTACGAGCAGTACTTC. The chain recombines TRBV7-9 with TRBJ2-7, with 9 bases aligning to TRBD1. CDR3 length equals 16 residues. In germline, CDR1 is SEHNR, CDR2 FQNEAQ (reference sequence). After removal of 4 bases from V and 2 bases from J, the junction contained 9 bases not matched to a gene.

The chain has TRBV20-1 and TRBJ1-1; D remains unclear. The CDR3 has 15 amino acids. V dropped 5 bases and J dropped 0 bases, with 16 bases sitting between them. Looked up from germline, CDR1 is DFQATT and CDR2 is SNEGSKA (reference sequence). This CDR3 is CSAPLTRGMNTEAFF. The CDR3 DNA is TGCAGTGCTCCACTCACGAGAGGGATGAACACTGAAGCTTTCTTT.

The chain uses TRBV5-6 and TRBJ2-6, with D uncertain. The CDR3 totals 15 residues. Germline CDR1 reads SGHDT; CDR2 reads YYEEEE. V was trimmed by 1 base and J by 4 bases, leaving 9 bases between them. The CDR3, as DNA: TGTGCCAGCAGCTTGTGGAGCGCGGGGGCCAACGTCCTGACTTTC. Amino acids: CASSLWSAGANVLTF.

The V and J genes are TRBV5-1 and TRBJ1-1; TRBD1 matches 7 bases. CDR1 SGHRS and CDR2 YFSETQ come from the germline V gene. V gave up 5 bases and J gave up 1 base; unmatched junction bases: 2. The CDR3 runs 13 residues. For the CDR3, the DNA is TGCGCCAGCAGGACAGGGACGAACACTGAAGCTTTCTTT. Its protein product is CASRTGTNTEAFF.

This clonotype has a handful of counts. The V and J genes are TRBV9 and TRBJ1-2, with D tentatively TRBD1 (6 bases). V shed 3 bases and J shed 4 bases, with 13 bases lying between them. CDR3 length: 14 residues. The germline V gene has CDR1 SGDLS and CDR2 YYNGEE. The CDR3 bases are TGTGCCAGCAGCGAGAGGGGGGGCGGCTATGGCTACACCTTC. It specifies CASSERGGGYGYTF.

This clonotype was recorded a few times. This chain joins TRBV7-2 and TRBJ1-2, with D perhaps matching TRBD1 (6 bases). Trimming pared 1 base from V and 2 bases from J, leaving 11 bases between. From germline, CDR1 is SGHTA and CDR2 FQGNSA. There are 15 residues in the CDR3. As DNA, the CDR3 is TGTGCCAGCAGCTTAGTTGCCAGGGGCAACTATGGCTACACCTTC. This sequence encodes CASSLVARGNYGYTF. Complete variable domain (other parts from reference TRBV7-2 and TRBJ1-2): GAGVSQSPSNKVTEKGKDVELRCDPISGHTALYWYRQSLGQGLEFLIYFQGNSAPDKSGLPSDRFSAERTGGSVSTLTIQRTQQEDSAVYLCASSLVARGNYGYTFGSGTRLTVV.

The chain recombines TRBV5-1 with TRBJ2-1; 9 nucleotides match TRBD2. The CDR3 covers 16 residues. Germline V gene sequence: CDR1 SGHRS, CDR2 YFSETQ. Trimming cost V 0 bases and J 7 bases; bases outside gene matches: 8. CDR3 sequence (DNA): TGCGCCAGCAGCTTGGATGGTAGCGGGAGTGCAAATGAGCAGTTCTTC. Its translation is CASSLDGSGSANEQFF. The full variable domain, its missing parts supplied by reference TRBV5-1 and TRBJ2-1, is KAGVTQTPRYLIKTRGQQVTLSCSPISGHRSVSWYQQTPGQGLQFLFEYFSETQRNKGNFPGRFSGRQFSNSRSEMNVSTLELGDSALYLCASSLDGSGSANEQFFGPGTRLTVL.

V gene TRBV6-1 combines with J gene TRBJ2-1; TRBD1 aligns across 8 bases. The CDR3 loop spans 17 amino acids. Per germline, CDR1 MNHNS and CDR2 SASEGT. Trimming at V came to 6 bases and at J to 2 bases, leaving 12 bases not matched to a gene. In DNA, the CDR3 is TGTGCCAGCAGCCCTCGACAGGGGATTAGCGCCTACAATGAGCAGTTCTTC. It codes for CASSPRQGISAYNEQFF.

The V and J genes are TRBV24-1 and TRBJ2-1; D gene unclear. Trimming stripped 2 bases from V and 10 bases from J, with 11 bases between. Germline CDR1 is KGHDR and CDR2 is SFDVKD. This CDR3 is 13 amino acids long. CDR3 protein: CATSDSAVREQFF. The CDR3 nucleotides are TGTGCCACCAGTGATTCGGCAGTCAGGGAGCAGTTCTTC.

The V call is TRBV6-4, the J call TRBJ2-3; 7 bases agree with TRBD2. With 9 bases clipped from V and 4 bases from J, the junction kept 10 bases outside the gene matches. CDR3 length: 14 amino acids. CDR1 is MRHNA, CDR2 SNTAGT, per germline. CDR3 in DNA: TGTGCCAGTCACGGGAGGCCCTGCGCAGATACGCAGTATTTT. The encoded protein is CASHGRPCADTQYF.

The sample holds one count of this clonotype. This sequence joins TRBV10-1 and TRBJ2-7, with D possibly being TRBD2 (5 bases). V lost 3 bases, J lost 6 bases, and 15 bases lay in between. Germline V gene data show CDR1 as WNHNN and CDR2 as SYGVQD (reference sequence). The CDR3 has 14 residues. CDR3 nucleotide sequence: TGCGCCAGCAGTGATGACTTATTCGCGGGCGAGCAGTACTTC. This codes for CASSDDLFAGEQYF.

The table lists this clonotype with many counts. The rearrangement links TRBV12-3 or TRBV12-4 to TRBJ2-7; D gene uncertain. This CDR3 contains 11 residues. Trimming removed 8 bases at V and 3 bases at J, with 8 bases between. In nucleotides, the CDR3 is TGTGCCAGCGCCTTGCTCTACGAGCAGTACTTC. This sequence encodes CASALLYEQYF.

The gene calls are TRBV3-1 and TRBJ2-5; TRBD2 aligns across 7 bases. Germline CDR1 reads LGHDT; CDR2 reads YNNKEL (reference sequence). This CDR3 has 16 residues. Losses at the gene ends were 2 bases for V and 2 bases for J; bases not matched to a gene: 8. The CDR3 region is CASSQKAGTTQETQYF. DNA for the CDR3: TGTGCCAGCAGCCAAAAGGCCGGGACTACACAAGAGACCCAGTACTTC.

In regard to this clonotype: Germline is not matched at one junction end, which may reflect a read error. This sequence joins TRBV20-1 and TRBJ2-1; D is unclear. Germline CDR1 and CDR2: DFQATT and SNEGSKA (reference sequence). The CDR3 sequence is 15 residues long. The chain's CDR3 is CSAGEVQKGDNEQFF. CDR3 nucleotide sequence: TGCAGTGCTGGAGAGGTACAGAAAGGAGACAATGAGCAGTTCTTC.

In nucleotides, the CDR3 is TGTGCCAGCAGCCAAGACCAAACAGTGCCGAACTATGGCTACACCTTC. Amino acid sequence: CASSQDQTVPNYGYTF. V gene TRBV4-2 combines with J gene TRBJ1-2; D is uncertain. The CDR3 is made up of 16 amino acids. Deletions cut 0 bases from V and 2 bases from J, with 13 bases between. Looked up from germline, CDR1 is LGHNA and CDR2 is YNFKEQ.

This clonotype was seen a few times. This chain links TRBV5-1 with TRBJ2-5; 8 nucleotides line up with TRBD1. Looked up from germline, CDR1 is SGHRS and CDR2 is YFSETQ. CDR3 length: 15 residues. J was trimmed by 5 bases and V by 0 bases; bases with no gene match: 6. The CDR3 loop is CASSLEGRGRETQYF. The CDR3 DNA reads TGCGCCAGCAGCTTGGAAGGCAGGGGGCGGGAGACCCAGTACTTC.

This clonotype occurred many times. The junction and the germline gene differ at one end; a read error may be behind it. The rearrangement joins TRBV11-2 to TRBJ2-7; tentative D call: TRBD1 (5 bases). From germline, CDR1 is SGHAT and CDR2 FQNNGV. The CDR3 spans 13 residues. This CDR3 is CASSPSTGYEQYF. DNA of the CDR3: TGCGCCAGCAGCCCCTCTACAGGCTACGAGCAGTACTTC.

This clonotype was seen at least ten times. The CDR3 sequence is CASSWGQLPNTGELFF. CDR3 bases: TGTGCCAGCAGCTGGGGACAGCTACCGAACACCGGGGAGCTGTTTTTT. The V and J genes are TRBV12-3 or TRBV12-4 and TRBJ2-2; TRBD1 agrees at 7 bases. CDR3 length equals 16 residues. The junction had 7 bases not matched to a gene; V was cut back by 6 bases and J by 0 bases.

There are many counts of this clonotype. This chain connects TRBV12-3 or TRBV12-4 to TRBJ1-5; D not resolved. V was trimmed by 6 bases and J by 4 bases, leaving 7 bases between them. This CDR3 region has 12 residues. CDR3 nucleotide sequence: TGTGCCAGCAGCTTTGCTAATCAGCCCCAGCATTTT. This encodes CASSFANQPQHF.

The chain carries TRBV20-1 and TRBJ2-1; TRBD2 agrees at 8 bases. The CDR3 totals 15 residues. The trim removed 6 bases at V and 4 bases at J, leaving 11 bases unmatched. CDR1 and CDR2 from the germline V gene are DFQATT and SNEGSKA (reference sequence). The chain's CDR3 is CSALAGGGTYNEQFF. In DNA, the CDR3 is TGCAGTGCCCTCGCCGGGGGGGGCACTTACAATGAGCAGTTCTTC.

The chain recombines TRBV7-8 with TRBJ2-7; D is possibly TRBD2 (5 bases). The V and J ends lost 3 bases and 6 bases respectively, with 12 bases between them. The length of the CDR3 is 13 residues. Germline V CDR1 and CDR2: SGHVS, FQNEAQ. For the CDR3, the DNA is TGTGCCAGCAGCTTCCTAGGTCGGGGCGAGCAGTACTTC. This translates into CASSFLGRGEQYF.

This chain links TRBV28 with TRBJ2-3; D call uncertain. V was cut by 6 bases and J by 0 bases, with 10 bases left in between. Per germline, CDR1 MDHEN and CDR2 SYDVKM. The CDR3 runs 14 residues. The DNA of the CDR3 is TGTGCCAGCAGCGCACCTCCTAGCACAGATACGCAGTATTTT. It codes for CASSAPPSTDTQYF. Variable domain in full (rest from reference TRBV28 and TRBJ2-3): DVKVTQSSRYLVKRTGEKVFLECVQDMDHENMFWYRQDPGLGLRLIYFSYDVKMKEKGDIPEGYSVSREKKERFSLILESASTNQTSMYLCASSAPPSTDTQYFGPGTRLTVL.

This rearrangement joins TRBV19 to TRBJ2-3; 7 bases map to TRBD1. This CDR3 is 15 amino acids long. With V trimmed by 5 bases and J by 3 bases, 8 bases remained unmatched. Germline CDR1 LNHDA, CDR2 SQIVND (reference sequence). The CDR3 is CASSLRDSRTDTQYF. The CDR3 bases are TGTGCCAGTAGTCTGAGGGACAGTAGGACAGATACGCAGTATTTT.

The chain uses TRBV5-1 and TRBJ2-2; 11 nucleotides line up with TRBD2. CDR3 length: 16 amino acids. The germline V gene encodes CDR1 SGHRS and CDR2 YFSETQ. J was trimmed by 6 bases and V by 1 base; bases with no gene match: 5. CDR3 loop: CASSLTSGSRSGELFF. CDR3 in DNA: TGCGCCAGCAGCTTGACTAGCGGGAGCCGGTCCGGGGAGCTGTTTTTT.

This clonotype has a handful of counts. V and J are TRBV10-3 and TRBJ2-2; TRBD2 matches at 8 bases. Germline V gene sequence: CDR1 ENHRY, CDR2 SYGVKD. Germline trimming cut 2 bases from V and 2 bases from J; bases unmatched to any gene: 4. The CDR3 consists of 16 residues. CDR3 DNA sequence: TGTGCCATCAGTGAGCGGGGGGGAGTTAACACCGGGGAGCTGTTTTTT. This encodes CAISERGGVNTGELFF.